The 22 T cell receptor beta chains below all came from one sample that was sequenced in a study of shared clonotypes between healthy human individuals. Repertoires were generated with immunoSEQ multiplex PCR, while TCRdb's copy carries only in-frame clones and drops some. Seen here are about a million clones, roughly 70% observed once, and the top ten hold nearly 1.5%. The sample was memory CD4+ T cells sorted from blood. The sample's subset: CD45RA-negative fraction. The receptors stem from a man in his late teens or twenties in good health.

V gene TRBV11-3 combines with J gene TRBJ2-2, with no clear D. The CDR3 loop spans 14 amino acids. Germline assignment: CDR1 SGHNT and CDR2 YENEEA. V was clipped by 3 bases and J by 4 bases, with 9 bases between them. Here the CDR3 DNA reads TGTGCCAGCAGCTTCGACTCTCCCACCGGGGAGCTGTTTTTT. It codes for CASSFDSPTGELFF.

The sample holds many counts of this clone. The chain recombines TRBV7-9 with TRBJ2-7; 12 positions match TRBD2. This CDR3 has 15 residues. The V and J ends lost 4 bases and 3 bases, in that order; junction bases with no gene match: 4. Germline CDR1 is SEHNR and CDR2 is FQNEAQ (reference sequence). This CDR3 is CASSSRTSGIYEQYF. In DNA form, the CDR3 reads TGTGCCAGCAGCTCCCGGACTAGCGGGATCTACGAGCAGTACTTC.

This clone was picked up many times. CDR3 sequence reads: CAGRDNGELFF. The CDR3 DNA is TGTGCCGGGAGGGATAACGGGGAGCTGTTTTTT. The chain couples TRBV7-2 to TRBJ2-2; 7 bases agree with TRBD2. V trimming: 11 bases; J trimming: 7 bases; junction bases outside the gene matches: 4. Germline CDR1 SGHTA, CDR2 FQGNSA. This CDR3 comprises 11 residues.

CDR3 DNA: TGTGCCAGCAATGAAGGGGCGGCCGGGGAGCTGTTTTTT. Translated, it gives CASNEGAAGELFF. V and J are TRBV6-5 and TRBJ2-2; D is perhaps TRBD1 (5 bases). The germline CDR1 and CDR2 sequences are MNHEY and SVGAGI. This CDR3 is 13 amino acids long. V was pared by 7 bases and J by 6 bases, with 12 bases between.

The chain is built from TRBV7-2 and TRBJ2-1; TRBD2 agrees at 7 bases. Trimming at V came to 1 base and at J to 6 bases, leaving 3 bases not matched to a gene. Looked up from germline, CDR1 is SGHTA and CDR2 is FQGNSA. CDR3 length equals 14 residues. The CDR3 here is CASSLGGRGNEQFF. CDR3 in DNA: TGTGCCAGCAGCTTAGGCGGGAGAGGCAATGAGCAGTTCTTC.

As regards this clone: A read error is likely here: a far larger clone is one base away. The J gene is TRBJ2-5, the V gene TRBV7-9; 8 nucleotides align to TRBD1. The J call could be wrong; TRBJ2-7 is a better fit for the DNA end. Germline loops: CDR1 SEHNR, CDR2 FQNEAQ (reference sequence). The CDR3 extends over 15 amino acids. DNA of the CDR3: TGTGCCAGCAGCCAAGCTGAGACAGGGGCCTACGAGCAGTACTTC. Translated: CASSQAETGAYEQYF.

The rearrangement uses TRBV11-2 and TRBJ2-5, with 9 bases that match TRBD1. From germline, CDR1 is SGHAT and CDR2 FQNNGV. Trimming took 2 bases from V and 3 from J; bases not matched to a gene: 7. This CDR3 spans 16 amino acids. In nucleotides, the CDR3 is TGTGCCAGCAGCTTAACAGGGGGCGCGGGAAAAGAGACCCAGTACTTC. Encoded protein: CASSLTGGAGKETQYF.

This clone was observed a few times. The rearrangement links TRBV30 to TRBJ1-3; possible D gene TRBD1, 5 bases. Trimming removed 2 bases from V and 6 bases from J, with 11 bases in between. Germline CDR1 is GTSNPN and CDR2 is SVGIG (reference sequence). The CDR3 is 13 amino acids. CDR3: CAWSPGTKNTIYF. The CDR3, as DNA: TGTGCCTGGAGTCCAGGGACGAAAAACACCATATATTTT.

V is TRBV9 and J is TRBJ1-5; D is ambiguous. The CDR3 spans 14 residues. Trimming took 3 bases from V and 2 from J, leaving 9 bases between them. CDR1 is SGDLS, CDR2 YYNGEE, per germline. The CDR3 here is CASSEGMGNQPQHF. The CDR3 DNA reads TGTGCCAGCAGCGAGGGAATGGGCAATCAGCCCCAGCATTTT.

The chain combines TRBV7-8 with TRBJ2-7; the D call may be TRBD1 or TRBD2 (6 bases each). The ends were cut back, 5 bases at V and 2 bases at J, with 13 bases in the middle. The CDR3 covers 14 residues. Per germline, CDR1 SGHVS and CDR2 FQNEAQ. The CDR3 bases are TGTGCCAGCAGCCCGACGGAGGGGGCCTACGAGCAGTACTTC. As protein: CASSPTEGAYEQYF.

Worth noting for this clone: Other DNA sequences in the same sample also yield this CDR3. The CDR3 loop reads CASSGGSTDTQYF. The CDR3 DNA is TGTGCCTCTAGCGGGGGTAGCACAGATACGCAGTATTTT. The chain carries TRBV28 and TRBJ2-3; 10 nucleotides line up with TRBD2. Trimming at V came to 11 bases and at J to 0 bases, leaving 2 bases not matched to a gene. The CDR3 runs 13 residues. CDR1 and CDR2 from the germline V gene are MDHEN and SYDVKM.

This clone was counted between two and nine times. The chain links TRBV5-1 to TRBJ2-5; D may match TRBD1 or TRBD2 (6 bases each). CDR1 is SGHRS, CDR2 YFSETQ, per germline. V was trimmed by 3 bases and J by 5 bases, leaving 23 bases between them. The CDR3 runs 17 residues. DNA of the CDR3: TGCGCCAGCAGCTCGATACCGGCTAGCGTAAGGGGGGAGACCCAGTACTTC. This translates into CASSSIPASVRGETQYF.

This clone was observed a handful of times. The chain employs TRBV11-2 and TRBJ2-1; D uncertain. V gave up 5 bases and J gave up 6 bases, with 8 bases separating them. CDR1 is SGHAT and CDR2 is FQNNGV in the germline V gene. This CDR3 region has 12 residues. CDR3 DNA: TGTGCCAGCAGCGAAAGAAGCAATGAGCAGTTCTTC. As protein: CASSERSNEQFF.

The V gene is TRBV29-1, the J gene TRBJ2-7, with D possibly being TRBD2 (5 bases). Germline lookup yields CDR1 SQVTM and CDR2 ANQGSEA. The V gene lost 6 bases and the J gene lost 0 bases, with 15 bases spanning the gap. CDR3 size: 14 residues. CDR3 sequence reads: CSVAVGVDSYEQYF. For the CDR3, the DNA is TGCAGCGTGGCAGTCGGGGTTGACTCCTACGAGCAGTACTTC.

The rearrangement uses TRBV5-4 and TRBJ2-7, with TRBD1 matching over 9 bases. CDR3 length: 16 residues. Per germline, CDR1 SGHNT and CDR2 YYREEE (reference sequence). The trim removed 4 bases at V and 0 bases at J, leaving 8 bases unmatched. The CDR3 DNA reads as TGTGCCAGCAGCGGGGGGACAGGGTTGGGCTCCTACGAGCAGTACTTC. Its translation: CASSGGTGLGSYEQYF.

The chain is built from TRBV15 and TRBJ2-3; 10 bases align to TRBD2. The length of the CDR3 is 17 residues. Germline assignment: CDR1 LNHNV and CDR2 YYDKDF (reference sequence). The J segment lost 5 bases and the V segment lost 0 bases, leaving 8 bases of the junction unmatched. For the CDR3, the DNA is TGTGCCACCAGCAGAGATTCGAGCGGGAGGGCCAAAGATACGCAGTATTTT. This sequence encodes CATSRDSSGRAKDTQYF.

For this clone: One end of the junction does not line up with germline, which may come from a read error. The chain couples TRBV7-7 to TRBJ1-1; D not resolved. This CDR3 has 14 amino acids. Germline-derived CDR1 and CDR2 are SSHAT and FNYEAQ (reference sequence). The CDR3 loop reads CASSPGMGSTEAFF. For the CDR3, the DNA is TGTGCTAGCAGCCCCGGGATGGGGAGCACTGAAGCTTTCTTT.

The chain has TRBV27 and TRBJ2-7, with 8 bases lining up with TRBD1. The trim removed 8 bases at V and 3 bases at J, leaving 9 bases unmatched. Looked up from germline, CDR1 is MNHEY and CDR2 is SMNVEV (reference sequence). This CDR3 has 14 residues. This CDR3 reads CASGRFDRGYEQYF. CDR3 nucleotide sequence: TGTGCCAGCGGCAGATTTGACAGGGGCTACGAGCAGTACTTC.

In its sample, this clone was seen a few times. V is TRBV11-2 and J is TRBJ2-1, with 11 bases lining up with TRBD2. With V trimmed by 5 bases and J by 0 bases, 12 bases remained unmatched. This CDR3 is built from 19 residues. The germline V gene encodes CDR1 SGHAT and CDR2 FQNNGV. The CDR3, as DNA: TGTGCCAGCAGCGACAGACTAGCGGGATTACATAGCTCCTACAATGAGCAGTTCTTC. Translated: CASSDRLAGLHSSYNEQFF.

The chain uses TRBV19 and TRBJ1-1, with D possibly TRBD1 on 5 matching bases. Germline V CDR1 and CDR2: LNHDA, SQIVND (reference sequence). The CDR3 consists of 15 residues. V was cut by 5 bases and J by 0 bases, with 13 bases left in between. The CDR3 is CASSERQGVNTEAFF. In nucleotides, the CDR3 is TGTGCCAGTAGTGAACGGCAGGGAGTGAACACTGAAGCTTTCTTT. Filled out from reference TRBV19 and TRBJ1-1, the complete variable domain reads DGGITQSPKYLFRKEGQNVTLSCEQNLNHDAMYWYRQDPGQGLRLIYYSQIVNDFQKGDIAEGYSVSREKKESFPLTVTSAQKNPTAFYLCASSERQGVNTEAFFGQGTRLTVV.

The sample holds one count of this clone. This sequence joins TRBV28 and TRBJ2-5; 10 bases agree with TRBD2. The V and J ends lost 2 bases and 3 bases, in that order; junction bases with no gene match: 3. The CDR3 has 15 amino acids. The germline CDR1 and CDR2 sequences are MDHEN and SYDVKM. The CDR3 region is CASSLTSGAEETQYF. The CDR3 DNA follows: TGTGCCAGCAGTTTAACTAGCGGGGCCGAAGAGACCCAGTACTTC.

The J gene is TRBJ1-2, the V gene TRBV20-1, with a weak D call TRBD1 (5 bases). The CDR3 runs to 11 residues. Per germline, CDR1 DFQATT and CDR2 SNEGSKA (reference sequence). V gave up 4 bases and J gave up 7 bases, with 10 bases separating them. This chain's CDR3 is CSAKTGAGYTF. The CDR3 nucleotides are TGCAGTGCTAAAACAGGTGCTGGCTACACCTTC.